These 30 T cell receptor beta chains were all obtained from the same sample, sequenced in a study of blood T cell repertoires in COVID-19. Method: immunoSEQ multiplex PCR; TCRdb's copy keeps in-frame clones and lacks some. This sample has over 300,000 clones, with 86% found just once. The sequencing sample was made of peripheral blood. The origin of the receptors is a woman in her fifties or sixties with acute or convalescent COVID-19.

The chain is built from TRBV6-2 or TRBV6-3 and TRBJ2-1; TRBD2 aligns across 8 bases. With V trimmed by 2 bases and J by 9 bases, 6 bases remained unmatched. The CDR3 sequence is 14 residues long. Looked up from germline, CDR1 is MNHEY and CDR2 is SVGEGT. Here the CDR3 DNA reads TGTGCCAGCAGTTACCTAGCGGGCTGGGCTGAGCAGTTCTTC. It translates to CASSYLAGWAEQFF.

V is TRBV12-3 or TRBV12-4 and J is TRBJ2-3; possibly TRBD2 for D (6 bases). The CDR3 consists of 13 residues. V was shortened by 5 bases and J by 5 bases, with 11 bases between the two germline ends. DNA of the CDR3: TGTGCCAGCAGTGCAAGGGGACTAGATACGCAGTATTTT. Its translation is CASSARGLDTQYF.

V is TRBV4-1 and J is TRBJ1-6; D remains ambiguous. This CDR3 has 18 amino acids. The V end was cut by 2 bases, the J end by 0 bases, with 14 bases between. Per the germline V gene, CDR1 is MGHRA and CDR2 is YSYEKL. This chain's CDR3 is CASSQLRPRSSYNSPLHF. For the CDR3, the DNA is TGCGCCAGCAGCCAATTAAGACCGAGGAGCTCCTATAATTCACCCCTCCACTTT.

This rearrangement joins TRBV30 to TRBJ2-7, with D unclear. The CDR3 has 15 amino acids. Germline CDR1 is GTSNPN and CDR2 is SVGIG (reference sequence). V lost 2 bases, J lost 1 base, and 15 bases lay in between. The CDR3 nucleotides read TGTGCCTGGAGTATTGGCCGAGGCAGTTCCTACGAGCAGTACTTC. Its protein is CAWSIGRGSSYEQYF.

The chain recombines TRBV28 with TRBJ1-5; no clear D gene. Trimming cost V 6 bases and J 6 bases, with 15 bases left between them. The CDR3 sequence is 14 residues long. Germline assignment: CDR1 MDHEN and CDR2 SYDVKM. This CDR3 is CASRTPARRQPQHF. In nucleotides, the CDR3 is TGTGCCAGCAGGACTCCGGCACGTCGTCAGCCCCAGCATTTT.

The chain employs TRBV29-1 and TRBJ2-3, with a weak D call TRBD2 (6 bases). This CDR3 is built from 15 residues. Germline CDR1 and CDR2: SQVTM and ANQGSEA. The V end was cut by 4 bases, the J end by 1 base, with 15 bases between. The CDR3 coding sequence is TGCAGCGTTGCGCGGGGAGTTTTGGGCACAGATACGCAGTATTTT. It translates to CSVARGVLGTDTQYF.

In nucleotides, the CDR3 is TGTGCCAGCTCACCGACTAGCGCGATTACCTACGAGCAGTACTTC. Residues: CASSPTSAITYEQYF. The chain is built from TRBV18 and TRBJ2-7; 8 nucleotides line up with TRBD2. Trimming removed 3 bases from V and 2 bases from J; junction bases left unmatched: 6. CDR3 length: 15 residues. The germline V gene encodes CDR1 KGHSH and CDR2 LQKENI.

This clone was picked up one time. This chain links TRBV5-4 with TRBJ2-3, with D unresolved. This CDR3 is 14 amino acids long. V gave up 0 bases and J gave up 6 bases, with 11 bases separating them. Per the germline V gene, CDR1 is SGHNT and CDR2 is YYREEE (reference sequence). DNA of the CDR3: TGTGCCAGCAGCTTGGACTCACTGCCGGATACGCAGTATTTT. Its protein is CASSLDSLPDTQYF.

V usage is TRBV24-1 and J usage is TRBJ2-3, with D unresolved. The ends were cut back, 5 bases at V and 1 base at J, with 15 bases in the middle. The germline V gene encodes CDR1 KGHDR and CDR2 SFDVKD. There are 16 residues in the CDR3. CDR3 nucleotide sequence: TGTGCCACCAGTGCCCTCGGTACCCTTGGCACAGATACGCAGTATTTT. It codes for CATSALGTLGTDTQYF.

The chain joins TRBV19 to TRBJ2-1; 9 bases map to TRBD2. Germline CDR1 reads LNHDA; CDR2 reads SQIVND (reference sequence). The CDR3 is made up of 14 amino acids. The ends lost 6 bases at V and 5 bases at J; junction bases unmatched: 5. This CDR3 is CASRTSGFNNEQFF. The CDR3 DNA follows: TGTGCCAGTAGGACTAGCGGATTTAACAATGAGCAGTTCTTC.

A note on this clone: This CDR3 is also generated by other DNA sequences in the sample. V is TRBV18 and J is TRBJ2-3; D gene unclear. The V end was cut by 6 bases, the J end by 0 bases, with 4 bases between. This CDR3 is 12 amino acids long. CDR1 is KGHSH, CDR2 LQKENI, per germline. The CDR3 loop reads CASSPSTDTQYF. CDR3 nucleotide sequence: TGTGCCAGCTCCCCGAGCACAGATACGCAGTATTTT.

This clone showed up just a few times. The chain uses TRBV29-1 and TRBJ2-7; tentatively, D is TRBD2 (5 bases). Germline V gene lookup returns CDR1 SQVTM and CDR2 ANQGSEA. V lost 7 bases and J 0 bases, leaving 13 bases between the germline ends. The CDR3 covers 13 residues. This chain's CDR3 is CSGTRGYSYEQYF. Written as DNA, the CDR3 is TGCAGCGGTACCCGAGGGTACTCCTACGAGCAGTACTTC.

The chain carries TRBV16 and TRBJ1-3, with 7 bases fitting TRBD1. The CDR3 has 16 residues. The V gene end was trimmed by 4 bases and the J gene end by 4 bases; junction bases not matched to a gene: 10. Per germline, CDR1 KGHSY and CDR2 FQNENV. CDR3 region: CASSPRETGNGNTIYF. In nucleotides, the CDR3 is TGTGCCAGCAGCCCGCGCGAGACAGGGAACGGAAACACCATATATTTT.

The chain links TRBV4-1 to TRBJ1-4; D is perhaps TRBD1 (6 bases). In germline, CDR1 is MGHRA, CDR2 YSYEKL. The ends were cut back, 4 bases at V and 8 bases at J, with 17 bases in the middle. CDR3 size: 15 residues. CDR3 sequence: CASSPGRAGGEKLFF. DNA of the CDR3: TGCGCCAGCAGCCCAGGTCGGGCTGGGGGCGAAAAACTGTTTTTT.

The chain carries TRBV18 and TRBJ1-1, with TRBD1 as a possible D gene (6 bases). The ends were cut back, 9 bases at V and 2 bases at J, with 13 bases in the middle. This CDR3 has 13 residues. Germline V gives CDR1 KGHSH, CDR2 LQKENI. The CDR3 DNA reads as TGTGCCAGTAGGGGGGGACTCAACACTGAAGCTTTCTTT. This codes for CASRGGLNTEAFF.

V is TRBV7-9 and J is TRBJ2-7; 7 nucleotides line up with TRBD2. Trimming at V came to 1 base and at J to 6 bases, leaving 3 bases not matched to a gene. Germline CDR1 and CDR2: SEHNR and FQNEAQ (reference sequence). There are 13 residues in the CDR3. Here the CDR3 reads CASSLEGGSEQYF. The CDR3 bases are TGTGCCAGCAGCTTAGAGGGCGGGAGCGAGCAGTACTTC.

This sequence joins TRBV28 and TRBJ2-7; 8 nucleotides align to TRBD2. Germline V gene data show CDR1 as MDHEN and CDR2 as SYDVKM. The J segment lost 0 bases and the V segment lost 2 bases, leaving 9 bases of the junction unmatched. This CDR3 is built from 17 residues. The DNA of the CDR3 is TGTGCCAGCAGTTTACAAGGGGGACTAGAACTCTCCTACGAGCAGTACTTC. Translation: CASSLQGGLELSYEQYF.

The genes are TRBV4-1 and TRBJ2-1; D is perhaps TRBD2 (6 bases). This CDR3 contains 18 residues. The V and J ends lost 1 base and 4 bases respectively, with 20 bases between them. Germline V gene data show CDR1 as MGHRA and CDR2 as YSYEKL. CDR3 DNA: TGCGCCAGCAGCCAAGTGGGAAGCGGGCGTCCCGATTACAATGAGCAGTTCTTC. Its protein product is CASSQVGSGRPDYNEQFF.

The chain joins TRBV6-2 or TRBV6-3 to TRBJ2-1, with D possibly being TRBD2 (6 bases). Germline values: CDR1 MNHEY, CDR2 SVGEGT. Trimming removed 0 bases at V and 6 bases at J, with 12 bases between. This CDR3 spans 15 amino acids. The CDR3 DNA sequence: TGTGCCAGCAGTTACTCGAGGCGGGAAAGCAATGAGCAGTTCTTC. The encoded protein is CASSYSRRESNEQFF.

DNA of the CDR3: TGTGCCACCAGCAGAGATGAGGGTGCGGGAAGCTCCTACGAGCAGTACTTC. Translation gives CATSRDEGAGSSYEQYF. V and J are TRBV15 and TRBJ2-7, with D tentatively TRBD2 (6 bases). The CDR3 is made up of 17 amino acids. Trimming stripped 0 bases from V and 0 bases from J, with 15 bases between. Germline CDR1 reads LNHNV; CDR2 reads YYDKDF (reference sequence).

This clone was detected only once. The gene calls are TRBV7-3 and TRBJ2-5; 7 bases map to TRBD2. The CDR3 contains 18 residues. J lost 5 bases, V lost 5 bases, and 20 bases had no gene match. The germline V gene encodes CDR1 SGHTA and CDR2 FQGTGA. The CDR3 sequence is CASSPSGQSPELGETQYF. CDR3 nucleotides: TGTGCCAGCAGCCCTAGCGGCCAATCCCCGGAGCTAGGGGAGACCCAGTACTTC. Using reference TRBV7-3 and TRBJ2-5 for the parts outside the CDR3, the full variable domain is GAGVSQTPSNKVTEKGKYVELRCDPISGHTALYWYRQSLGQGPEFLIYFQGTGAADDSGLPNDRFFAVRPEGSVSTLKIQRTERGDSAVYLCASSPSGQSPELGETQYFGPGTRLLVL.

The chain combines TRBV19 with TRBJ2-1; TRBD1 matches at 7 bases. V shed 3 bases, J shed 9 bases, and the junction held 5 bases outside the gene matches. CDR3 length: 13 amino acids. From germline, CDR1 is LNHDA and CDR2 SQIVND (reference sequence). This CDR3 is CASSINRGREQFF. In nucleotides, the CDR3 is TGTGCCAGTAGTATTAATAGGGGGCGTGAGCAGTTCTTC.

In DNA form, the CDR3 reads TGTGCCAGCAGAAGCGGGCGATCGTCCTACGAGCAGTACTTC. Protein: CASRSGRSSYEQYF. V usage is TRBV7-2 and J usage is TRBJ2-7; D is perhaps TRBD2 (6 bases). CDR1 and CDR2 from the germline V gene are SGHTA and FQGNSA. V lost 6 bases and J lost 1, with 13 bases in between. This CDR3 is built from 14 residues.

This CDR3 reads CASSYSDTVSYNEQFF. Here the CDR3 DNA reads TGTGCCAGCAGTTACTCGGACACCGTTTCCTACAATGAGCAGTTCTTC. The chain uses TRBV6-2 or TRBV6-3 and TRBJ2-1, with D perhaps TRBD1 (5 bases). With 0 bases removed from V and 1 base from J, the gap between germline ends came to 10 bases. The germline gives CDR1 MNHEY, CDR2 SVGEGT. This CDR3 is built from 16 residues.

The chain uses TRBV6-5 and TRBJ2-7, with D possibly TRBD1 on 5 matching bases. The germline gives CDR1 MNHEY, CDR2 SVGAGI. V was trimmed by 0 bases and J by 5 bases, leaving 11 bases between them. This CDR3 is built from 14 residues. The chain's CDR3 is CASSYSLIGDEQYF. The CDR3, as DNA: TGTGCCAGCAGTTACTCGCTCATAGGGGACGAGCAGTACTTC.

The J gene is TRBJ2-5, the V gene TRBV21-1; the D call TRBD2 from the table was never checked on the DNA. TRBV21-1 is labeled a pseudogene. There are 18 residues in the CDR3. Here the CDR3 DNA reads TGTGCCAGCAGCGGGTCCGGGACTAGCGCCCCTTGGGGAGAGACCCAGTACTTC. It yields the protein CASSGSGTSAPWGETQYF.

This clone was observed a single time. The CDR3 region has the DNA TGTGCCAGCAGTTTATACAGGGTTCAATATGGCTACACCTTC. This gives the protein CASSLYRVQYGYTF. V is TRBV28 and J is TRBJ1-2; maybe TRBD1 (6 bases). In germline, CDR1 is MDHEN, CDR2 SYDVKM. This CDR3 is 14 amino acids long. Trimming took off 1 base at V and 5 bases at J, with 11 bases between the two ends.

This chain links TRBV28 with TRBJ1-4, with D possibly TRBD1 on 6 matching bases. CDR3 length: 14 residues. Germline V gene sequence: CDR1 MDHEN, CDR2 SYDVKM. With 10 bases removed from V and 7 bases from J, the gap between germline ends came to 19 bases. CDR3 in DNA: TGTGCCACTAACGGGGGGCAAGAAGGTGAAAAACTGTTTTTT. Its translation: CATNGGQEGEKLFF. Full variable domain (missing parts from reference TRBV28 and TRBJ1-4): DVKVTQSSRYLVKRTGEKVFLECVQDMDHENMFWYRQDPGLGLRLIYFSYDVKMKEKGDIPEGYSVSREKKERFSLILESASTNQTSMYLCATNGGQEGEKLFFGSGTQLSVL.

This clone was seen a single time. This chain joins TRBV5-1 and TRBJ2-7; 10 bases are shared with TRBD1. V shed 0 bases, J shed 3 bases, and the junction held 3 bases outside the gene matches. Germline V gene lookup returns CDR1 SGHRS and CDR2 YFSETQ. CDR3 length: 15 amino acids. Written as DNA, the CDR3 is TGCGCCAGCAGCTTGGGGGGACAGGGGTTCTACGAGCAGTACTTC. This encodes CASSLGGQGFYEQYF.

The chain combines TRBV7-2 with TRBJ2-1; D remains ambiguous. Germline V CDR1 and CDR2: SGHTA, FQGNSA. V lost 1 base and J 3 bases, leaving 7 bases between the germline ends. This CDR3 comprises 14 residues. The CDR3 DNA reads TGTGCCAGCAGCTTAGGCCCTATCTACAATGAGCAGTTCTTC. Protein: CASSLGPIYNEQFF.